This TCR beta chain is drawn from a study of blood T cell repertoires in COVID-19. Across the study: Whether acute or convalescent, the COVID-19 samples came from the United States, Italy and Spain. PBMCs, B-cell-depleted T cells, or T cells provided the cDNA or gDNA that made up the material.

Trimming stripped 3 bases from V and 6 bases from J, with 18 bases between. The length of the CDR3 is 16 residues. Germline-derived CDR1 and CDR2 are SGDLS and YYNGEE. Original data processing: From reference gene primer amplification, estimates of nucleated cell counts were derived. The table came from immunoSEQ multiplex PCR; TCRdb's copy has only in-frame clones and leaves some out. For V, J and clone size, that table is used; D and trimming come from the DNA. Here the sample spans a few hundred thousand clones, over 65% being singletons. The specimen sequenced was peripheral blood. The receptor was isolated from a man aged 55 to 70 who had recovered from COVID-19. J is TRBJ2-2 and V is TRBV9; no clear D gene. The CDR3 DNA reads as TGTGCCAGCAGCGCCCGACCGAATCCGGGTTCCGGGGAGCTGTTTTTT. Encoded protein: CASSARPNPGSGELFF.